Here is one T cell receptor (beta chain) with its context. The specificity of this receptor is unknown. No base quality information exists; no much larger clone differs at one position. Ficoll-Paque density gradient centrifugation was the method used to isolate PBMCs. The data belong to a study of T-cell memory formation after mild COVID-19 (dated by TCRdb to the early 2020s). Regarding the complete study: Most TCR sequence clusters were specific to one of the two donors. In two donors, T-cell clones that expanded and contracted after mild COVID-19 were followed by sequencing TCRalpha and TCRbeta repertoires longitudinally. Two young, previously healthy adult volunteers, one female and one male, were included in the cohort. General findings and caveats noted by the study authors: The detection of some responding clones in pre-infection memory suggests that pre-existing cross-reactive memory T cells joined the SARS-CoV-2 response. Contracting CD4+ clones appeared mostly in the CM and EM memory subsets, whereas CD8+ clones were enriched in EMRA. From day 15 to 85, contracting clones showed balanced CD4/CD8 phenotypes, whereas a second wave of clones that expanded from day 15 to 37 leaned towards CD4+. Only a couple of mild cases were covered in the study, and larger cohorts including severe cases with pre-infection samples were considered necessary. The second-wave clones that peaked on day 37 were not confirmed to be SARS-CoV-2 specific.

TCRdb shows the sequencer as Illumina NovaSeq 6000. cDNA libraries for TCRalpha and TCRbeta were prepared by 5'RACE using constant-segment primers, with sample barcodes and unique molecular identifiers added. Trizol reagent was used to extract RNA from every sample. Library amplification was performed in two PCR steps, and a second sample barcode and Illumina TruSeq adapters were introduced in the second step. Sequencing of libraries was performed on an Illumina NovaSeq with 2 x 150 bp paired-end reads. On the study's bioinformatics: Reads were demultiplexed and collapsed into UMI-guided consensus sequences with migec v1.2.7. With mixcr v2.1.11, UMI consensuses were aligned to TRA and TRB V and J templates and assembled into clonotypes. Clonotypes were classified as expanded or contracted when called significant by both edgeR and NoisET, with noise models trained on biological replicates. edgeR calls used a false discovery rate-adjusted p below 0.01 and a log2 fold-change threshold of 1. PCA with hierarchical clustering of max-normalized trajectories of the 1000 most abundant clonotypes was used as exploratory dynamics analysis. Separately sequenced CD4+ and CD8+ repertoires were used to assign a CD4 or CD8 phenotype to each responding clone. The public reads were reprocessed in TCRdb via fastp at Q25 and MiXCR, keeping in-frame beta chains. Records with the same CDR3 protein are collapsed into one entry carrying the most frequent genes and DNA. The V and J calls follow TCRdb's processing rather than the paper's. The sample data list hundreds of thousands of distinct CDR3 sequences, and approximately 22% of these were observed just once. In total, the top ten clones hold roughly a fifth of the sample.

Between the V and J ends, shortened by 5 bases and 5 bases respectively, the junction contains 11 bases. The CDR3 measures 13 amino acids from cysteine to phenylalanine. Here the CDR3 DNA is all that survives: 39 bases in frame from base 1. CDR1 is given as MGHRA and CDR2 as YSYEKL, both from the germline V gene. Recombination connected TRBV4-1 to TRBJ2-3, with the D segment identity uncertain. The clonotype originates from a man younger than 35 who had mild COVID-19 (a few samples of this study predate the infection). The sample titles of this study are shuffled in the database, so cell type and time point are left out; the donor was told from shared clones. Sequences were obtained from PBMCs or a T cell subset sorted from them (not recorded which). The sequenced DNA: TGCGCCAGCAGCGCCCGCGCCGGAGATACGCAGTATTTT. This translates into CASSARAGDTQYF.